These 5 T cell receptor beta chains were all obtained from the same sample, sequenced in a study of cytomegalovirus exposure and HLA in healthy donors. PCR involved 60 Vbeta and 13 Jbeta primers. The table came from immunoSEQ multiplex PCR; TCRdb's copy has only in-frame clones and leaves some out. The sample comprises 150,000 or so clones, roughly 84% of which are singletons, and around 0.93% rests with the top ten. What was sequenced was PBMCs. Source of these receptors: a man in his thirties or forties in good health and CMV-seronegative.

The chain combines TRBV10-3 with TRBJ1-2; 7 bases fit TRBD1. Trimming removed 0 bases from V and 4 bases from J; junction bases left unmatched: 5. Germline-derived CDR1 and CDR2 are ENHRY and SYGVKD. The CDR3 contains 15 residues. Here the CDR3 DNA reads TGTGCCATCAGTGAGTCTGAGGGGGCAATCTATGGCTACACCTTC. Its protein is CAISESEGAIYGYTF.

The rearrangement links TRBV6-1 to TRBJ1-5; perhaps TRBD1 as D (5 bases). Trimming took 1 base from V and 9 from J, leaving 19 bases between them. This CDR3 has 16 amino acids. Germline assignment: CDR1 MNHNS and CDR2 SASEGT. The CDR3 nucleotides read TGTGCCAGCAGTGAAGAGTTGGGACTGCCGAATGGGCCCCAGCATTTT. Amino acid sequence: CASSEELGLPNGPQHF.

This rearrangement joins TRBV2 to TRBJ1-1, with 9 bases matching TRBD1. V dropped 7 bases and J dropped 3; count of bases not matched to a gene: 6. Germline V gene sequence: CDR1 SNHLY, CDR2 FYNNEI. The CDR3 has 14 residues. Here the CDR3 DNA reads TGTGCCAGCACCGGGACAGGGCGGGACACTGAAGCTTTCTTT. Translating gives CASTGTGRDTEAFF.

This sequence joins TRBV7-8 and TRBJ1-5, with D tentatively TRBD1 (6 bases). The CDR3 is 15 amino acids. The V end was cut by 6 bases, the J end by 1 base, with 13 bases between. Germline assignment: CDR1 SGHVS and CDR2 FQNEAQ. In DNA form, the CDR3 reads TGTGCCAGCAGAAGACAGGCGAACAGCAATCAGCCCCAGCATTTT. This translates into CASRRQANSNQPQHF.

This clone has just one count. The rearrangement links TRBV6-6 to TRBJ1-5, with D possibly being TRBD1 (5 bases). V lost 11 bases and J 9 bases, leaving 8 bases between the germline ends. Per germline, CDR1 MNHNY and CDR2 SVGAGI (reference sequence). CDR3 length: 9 residues. The CDR3 here is CAGGVPQHF. Written as DNA, the CDR3 is TGTGCCGGAGGGGTGCCCCAGCATTTT.